Shown below are 17 T cell receptor beta chains from a single sample sequenced in a study of cytomegalovirus exposure and HLA in healthy donors. The PCR had 60 Vbeta and 13 Jbeta primers. This table comes from immunoSEQ multiplex PCR, and its TCRdb copy is limited to in-frame clones, with some not included. This sample has about 160,000 clones, with approximately 70% found just once. Sequencing was performed on PBMCs. The receptors originated from a woman between 35 and 50 years old in good health and CMV-seropositive.

The V call is TRBV11-1, the J call TRBJ2-7; tentative D call: TRBD2 (5 bases). Trimming took 11 bases from V and 2 from J, leaving 13 bases between them. CDR3 length equals 12 residues. Germline V gives CDR1 SGHAT, CDR2 FQDESV (reference sequence). This CDR3 reads CALREKPYEQYF. The CDR3 coding sequence is TGTGCCCTTAGGGAGAAACCCTACGAGCAGTACTTC.

The rearrangement uses TRBV7-8 and TRBJ2-5; D might be TRBD2 (6 bases). The J call may be in error: the DNA end matches TRBJ2-7 better. Germline V CDR1 and CDR2: SGHVS, FQNEAQ. There are 14 residues in the CDR3. The CDR3 DNA follows: TGTGCCAGCAGCTTAGCGCGGGGATTCGACGAGCAGTACTTC. Encoded protein: CASSLARGFDEQYF.

This chain connects TRBV7-9 to TRBJ2-2; 7 bases are a match to TRBD1. The germline gives CDR1 SEHNR, CDR2 FQNEAQ (reference sequence). The CDR3 is 16 amino acids. V gave up 1 base and J gave up 3 bases; unmatched junction bases: 5. Here the CDR3 DNA reads TGTGCCAGCAGCTTAGGCGCAGGGGGAGACACCGGGGAGCTGTTTTTT. Its translation: CASSLGAGGDTGELFF.

This clone was seen a handful of times. V is TRBV7-2 and J is TRBJ1-1; 7 bases fit TRBD1. The length of the CDR3 is 14 residues. Trimming cost V 5 bases and J 1 base; bases outside gene matches: 4. The germline gives CDR1 SGHTA, CDR2 FQGNSA. The CDR3 DNA reads TGTGCCAGCAGCCAGAGACAGGGGAACACTGAAGCTTTCTTT. This encodes CASSQRQGNTEAFF.

This sequence joins TRBV6-5 and TRBJ2-2; TRBD1 might be the D (6 bases). The CDR3 loop spans 14 amino acids. V gave up 6 bases and J gave up 3 bases, with 11 bases separating them. Germline lookup yields CDR1 MNHEY and CDR2 SVGAGI. The CDR3 spells CASRQGGDTGELFF. CDR3 bases: TGTGCCAGCAGACAGGGCGGCGACACCGGGGAGCTGTTTTTT.

The V call is TRBV7-3, the J call TRBJ2-1; D is perhaps TRBD1 (6 bases). CDR3 length: 15 residues. V lost 5 bases, J lost 2 bases, and 13 bases lay in between. The germline gives CDR1 SGHTA, CDR2 FQGTGA. CDR3 protein: CASSPTGQPYNEQFF. CDR3 coding DNA: TGTGCCAGCAGCCCAACGGGACAACCCTACAATGAGCAGTTCTTC.

The chain couples TRBV19 to TRBJ1-4, with D tentatively TRBD1 (6 bases). V gave up 5 bases and J gave up 10 bases, with 23 bases separating them. CDR1 and CDR2 (germline): LNHDA, SQIVND (reference sequence). The CDR3 is 16 amino acids. CDR3: CASSASPGTPTGKLFF. CDR3 nucleotide sequence: TGTGCCAGTAGTGCCTCCCCCGGGACACCAACGGGAAAACTGTTTTTT.

The gene calls are TRBV14 and TRBJ1-2; no clear D. From germline, CDR1 is SGHDN and CDR2 FVKESK. The CDR3 consists of 12 residues. V was cut by 4 bases and J by 3 bases, with 6 bases left in between. CDR3 DNA sequence: TGTGCCAGCAGCCCGGTAGACTATGGCTACACCTTC. Its translation is CASSPVDYGYTF.

This clone was observed once. The rearrangement joins TRBV27 to TRBJ1-4; D gene ambiguous. Germline CDR1 MNHEY, CDR2 SMNVEV (reference sequence). Trimming left V 5 bases short and J 8 bases short, with 9 bases between. The CDR3 consists of 12 residues. CDR3 protein: CASSTRGEKLFF. In nucleotides, the CDR3 is TGTGCCAGCAGTACCCGAGGCGAAAAACTGTTTTTT.

This clone was seen a single time. This chain joins TRBV12-5 and TRBJ2-7, with 7 positions matching TRBD1. Germline loops: CDR1 LGHNT, CDR2 FRNRAP. The CDR3 consists of 15 residues. V lost 6 bases and J lost 2; bases outside the gene matches: 10. DNA of the CDR3: TGTGCTAGTGGGCCGCCCAGACAGGGCCCCTACGAGCAGTACTTC. As protein: CASGPPRQGPYEQYF.

This clone was observed a handful of times. The chain uses TRBV25-1 and TRBJ2-3; 8 bases match TRBD2. J lost 4 bases, V lost 6 bases, and 12 bases had no gene match. The germline V gene encodes CDR1 MGHDK and CDR2 SYGVNS. The CDR3 is 16 residues long. The CDR3 region is CASSPGSGALSDTQYF. The CDR3 DNA is TGTGCCAGCAGCCCGGGTAGCGGGGCCCTCTCAGATACGCAGTATTTT.

The chain couples TRBV7-2 to TRBJ2-5; D is possibly TRBD1 (7 bases). CDR3 length equals 14 residues. Trimming left V 5 bases short and J 5 bases short, with 15 bases between. Germline V CDR1 and CDR2: SGHTA, FQGNSA. As DNA, the CDR3 is TGTGCCAGCAGCATCAAGGGGGCGGGGGAGACCCAGTACTTC. This gives the protein CASSIKGAGETQYF.

V gene TRBV28 combines with J gene TRBJ2-5, with TRBD1 matching 8 bases. The DNA end is a closer match to TRBJ2-7, so the J assignment may be wrong. Germline-derived CDR1 and CDR2 are MDHEN and SYDVKM. The CDR3 sequence is 12 residues long. The CDR3 DNA reads as TGTGCCAGCAGTAGAGGACAGGGCGAGCAGTACTTC. This translates into CASSRGQGEQYF.

The chain has TRBV7-2 and TRBJ2-5; D remains unclear. The germline V gene encodes CDR1 SGHTA and CDR2 FQGNSA. V lost 5 bases and J 5 bases, leaving 15 bases between the germline ends. The CDR3 is 14 residues long. CDR3 in DNA: TGTGCCAGCAGCCCGAGGATTTTTCCCGAGACCCAGTACTTC. Translated, it gives CASSPRIFPETQYF.

This clone was detected a few times. V and J are TRBV19 and TRBJ1-1, with D unresolved. Germline CDR1 and CDR2: LNHDA and SQIVND (reference sequence). The CDR3 has 11 amino acids. V was shortened by 5 bases and J by 6 bases, with 7 bases between the two germline ends. CDR3 loop: CASSLYAEAFF. CDR3 sequence (DNA): TGTGCCAGTAGTCTTTATGCTGAAGCTTTCTTT.

This clone was counted a single time. CDR3 loop: CASSISLAGYNEQFF. CDR3 coding DNA: TGTGCCAGTAGTATATCGCTAGCGGGGTACAATGAGCAGTTCTTC. V and J are TRBV19 and TRBJ2-1; 9 bases line up with TRBD2. The CDR3 is 15 amino acids. Trimming at V came to 2 bases and at J to 4 bases, leaving 3 bases not matched to a gene. Germline V gene sequence: CDR1 LNHDA, CDR2 SQIVND (reference sequence).

V and J are TRBV7-9 and TRBJ2-5, with a tentative D call TRBD2 (6 bases). V was pared by 3 bases and J by 4 bases, with 9 bases between. The CDR3 totals 13 residues. The V gene's germline CDR1 is SEHNR and CDR2 FQNEAQ (reference sequence). The CDR3 coding sequence is TGTGCCAGCAGCTTGGGGGGTCCAGAGACCCAGTACTTC. Protein product: CASSLGGPETQYF.